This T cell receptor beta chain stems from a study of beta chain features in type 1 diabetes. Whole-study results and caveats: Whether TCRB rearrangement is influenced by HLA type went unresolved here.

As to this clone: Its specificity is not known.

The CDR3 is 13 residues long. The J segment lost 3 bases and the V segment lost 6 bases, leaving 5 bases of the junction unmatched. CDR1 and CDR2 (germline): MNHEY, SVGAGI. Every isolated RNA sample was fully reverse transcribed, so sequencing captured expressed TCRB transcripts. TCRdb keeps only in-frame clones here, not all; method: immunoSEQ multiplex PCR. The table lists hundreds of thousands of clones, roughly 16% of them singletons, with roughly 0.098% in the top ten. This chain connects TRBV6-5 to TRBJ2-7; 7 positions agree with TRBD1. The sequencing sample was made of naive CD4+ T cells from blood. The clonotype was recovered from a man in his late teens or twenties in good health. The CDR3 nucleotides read TGTGCCAGCAGAGACAGGGTGGGCTACGAGCAGTACTTC. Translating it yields CASRDRVGYEQYF.